What follows are 27 T cell receptor beta chains derived from one specimen sequenced in a study of identical twins. TCRdb called the 5' RACE reads again in MiXCR, with one record for every CDR3 protein. The table records 1.5 million to 2 million distinct CDR3 sequences, about 32% of them present only once. The material sequenced was cord blood. These receptors were taken from a newborn girl in good health.

The chain recombines TRBV2 with TRBJ2-1; 10 bases line up with TRBD2. Germline V gene sequence: CDR1 SNHLY, CDR2 FYNNEI. The CDR3 has 18 amino acids. V lost 4 bases and J lost 2; bases outside the gene matches: 11. The CDR3 coding sequence is TGTGCCAGCAGTGCCCCACCGGGGCTAGCGGGAGCCTACAATGAGCAGTTCTTC. Translated: CASSAPPGLAGAYNEQFF.

The chain carries TRBV3-1 and TRBJ1-1; D is ambiguous. The V and J ends lost 4 bases and 1 base respectively, with 13 bases between them. The CDR3 is 15 residues long. Germline V gives CDR1 LGHDT, CDR2 YNNKEL (reference sequence). The CDR3 region has the DNA TGTGCCAGCAGCCGAGAACTTTTGTGGAACACTGAAGCTTTCTTT. Protein: CASSRELLWNTEAFF.

This clonotype was detected only a few times. The CDR3 DNA is TGTGCCAGCAGTTTGCTGGGGTCCAACACCGGGGAGCTGTTTTTT. Its protein product is CASSLLGSNTGELFF. The chain couples TRBV27 to TRBJ2-2; D gene ambiguous. CDR3 length equals 15 residues. Germline assignment: CDR1 MNHEY and CDR2 SMNVEV (reference sequence). The V gene lost 3 bases and the J gene lost 2 bases, with 10 bases spanning the gap.

This clonotype was observed a handful of times. The V gene is TRBV9, the J gene TRBJ2-5; either TRBD1 or TRBD2 may supply D (6 bases each). The CDR3 is made up of 16 amino acids. Trimming stripped 4 bases from V and 3 bases from J, with 19 bases between. The V gene's germline CDR1 is SGDLS and CDR2 YYNGEE. The CDR3 spells CASSRRGATIKETQYF. CDR3 nucleotides: TGTGCCAGCAGCCGTAGGGGGGCGACAATAAAAGAGACCCAGTACTTC.

There are a few counts of this clonotype. The rearrangement uses TRBV11-2 and TRBJ2-1; 7 nucleotides line up with TRBD1. This CDR3 spans 15 amino acids. The germline V gene has CDR1 SGHAT and CDR2 FQNNGV. After removal of 1 base from V and 5 bases from J, the junction contained 5 bases not matched to a gene. The CDR3 loop is CASSLVATGNNEQFF. CDR3 in DNA: TGTGCCAGCAGCTTAGTAGCGACAGGGAACAATGAGCAGTTCTTC.

This clonotype was observed a few times. The V call is TRBV28, the J call TRBJ1-5; D might be TRBD1 (6 bases). Germline CDR1 MDHEN, CDR2 SYDVKM. CDR3 length: 14 residues. Trimming pared 6 bases from V and 2 bases from J, leaving 11 bases between. The CDR3 DNA reads TGTGCCAGCAGACACAGGGTGGGCAATCAGCCCCAGCATTTT. Its translation is CASRHRVGNQPQHF.

This chain uses TRBV10-3 with TRBJ2-7, with 8 positions matching TRBD2. V gave up 10 bases and J gave up 7 bases; unmatched junction bases: 18. The CDR3 consists of 15 residues. Germline V gene lookup returns CDR1 ENHRY and CDR2 SYGVKD. For the CDR3, the DNA is TGTGCCACCACTCCTAGCGGGCGCTCCTACAATGAGCAGTACTTC. Translation gives CATTPSGRSYNEQYF.

The chain couples TRBV4-1 to TRBJ1-2; D ambiguous. Germline CDR1 and CDR2: MGHRA and YSYEKL. Trimming left V 1 base short and J 4 bases short, with 10 bases between. The CDR3 runs to 14 residues. The CDR3: CASSQAGEGYGYTF. CDR3 DNA sequence: TGCGCCAGCAGCCAAGCAGGAGAGGGCTATGGCTACACCTTC.

This clonotype was observed a few times. The CDR3 DNA follows: TGTGCCAGCTCACCAGGAGGGGTTACTGAAGCTTTCTTT. Translating it yields CASSPGGVTEAFF. This rearrangement joins TRBV18 to TRBJ1-1, with D tentatively TRBD1 (5 bases). Trimming shortened V by 2 bases and J by 5 bases, and 9 bases separated the two germline ends. This CDR3 has 13 residues. The V gene's germline CDR1 is KGHSH and CDR2 LQKENI.

Concerning this clonotype itself: Lacking the conserved final phenylalanine or tryptophan, this CDR3 likely reflects a read error. This chain connects TRBV20-1 to TRBJ2-1; D uncertain. From germline, CDR1 is DFQATT and CDR2 SNEGSKA (reference sequence). The CDR3 sequence is 16 residues long. Trimming shortened V by 0 bases and J by 4 bases, and 16 bases separated the two germline ends. This chain's CDR3 is CSARDPERTWYNEQFY. CDR3 in DNA: TGCAGTGCTAGAGACCCCGAAAGGACCTGGTACAATGAGCAGTTCTAC.

This chain links TRBV12-3 or TRBV12-4 with TRBJ1-1; D is uncertain. The CDR3 extends over 14 amino acids. V was pared by 3 bases and J by 3 bases, with 11 bases between. CDR3 sequence (DNA): TGTGCCAGCAGTTTCGGCCAGATATACACTGAAGCTTTCTTT. Its protein product is CASSFGQIYTEAFF.

This clonotype was observed a handful of times. The rearrangement links TRBV5-4 to TRBJ1-4; D may be TRBD1 (5 bases). The V gene's germline CDR1 is SGHNT and CDR2 YYREEE (reference sequence). Trimming shortened V by 4 bases and J by 4 bases, and 11 bases separated the two germline ends. The CDR3 has 14 residues. The CDR3 bases are TGTGCCAGCAGCGCCCGGGACGGTAATGAAAAACTGTTTTTT. This gives the protein CASSARDGNEKLFF.

This clonotype was seen only once. The CDR3 reads CASSSSGRGGTQYF. Written as DNA, the CDR3 is TGTGCCAGCAGTTCTAGCGGGAGGGGTGGTACGCAGTATTTT. This chain joins TRBV6-5 and TRBJ2-3; 12 bases match TRBD2. There are 14 residues in the CDR3. The germline V gene encodes CDR1 MNHEY and CDR2 SVGAGI. The V and J ends lost 4 bases and 8 bases, in that order; junction bases with no gene match: 4.

The chain has TRBV24-1 and TRBJ2-1; 13 positions agree with TRBD2. The germline V gene encodes CDR1 KGHDR and CDR2 SFDVKD. Trimming took 3 bases from V and 7 from J; bases not matched to a gene: 8. There are 17 residues in the CDR3. CDR3 sequence reads: CATSDDGLAGVRNEQFF. CDR3 DNA sequence: TGTGCCACCAGTGATGACGGACTAGCGGGAGTACGGAATGAGCAGTTCTTC.

This clonotype was recorded many times. V usage is TRBV10-3 and J usage is TRBJ1-1; D possibly corresponds to TRBD1 (5 bases). V was clipped by 2 bases and J by 1 base, with 5 bases between them. CDR3 length: 13 amino acids. The germline V gene encodes CDR1 ENHRY and CDR2 SYGVKD. The CDR3 is CAISEGGNTEAFF. The CDR3 DNA reads TGTGCCATCAGTGAGGGGGGGAACACTGAAGCTTTCTTT.

V usage is TRBV7-2 and J usage is TRBJ2-3; D is uncertain. The germline CDR1 and CDR2 sequences are SGHTA and FQGNSA. The V end lost 0 bases, the J end lost 2 bases, and 12 bases lay between the germline ends. The CDR3 consists of 16 residues. The CDR3 loop is CASSLASERNTDTQYF. As DNA, the CDR3 is TGTGCCAGCAGCTTAGCGTCGGAACGCAACACAGATACGCAGTATTTT.

This sequence joins TRBV29-1 and TRBJ2-1; perhaps D is TRBD1 or TRBD2 (5 bases each). CDR3 length equals 17 residues. Between the trimmed V and J ends, which lost 4 bases and 3 bases, there was a span of 22 bases. Germline V gene sequence: CDR1 SQVTM, CDR2 ANQGSEA. The CDR3 spells CSVAGRANVKGYNEQFF. The CDR3 DNA is TGCAGCGTTGCGGGACGGGCCAACGTGAAGGGCTACAATGAGCAGTTCTTC.

In this sample, this clonotype turned up a few times. The rearrangement joins TRBV7-2 to TRBJ1-2; TRBD1 matches at 9 bases. V shed 5 bases and J 0 bases; nucleotides not matched to a gene: 4. Germline CDR1 reads SGHTA; CDR2 reads FQGNSA. The CDR3 sequence is 15 residues long. The CDR3: CASSHGQGSNYGYTF. As DNA, the CDR3 is TGTGCCAGCAGCCATGGACAGGGGTCTAACTATGGCTACACCTTC.

The V gene is TRBV20-1, the J gene TRBJ2-4; possibly TRBD2 for D (5 bases). With the DNA end fitting TRBJ2-7 better, the J assignment may be wrong. The CDR3 is 14 amino acids. CDR1 DFQATT and CDR2 SNEGSKA come from the germline V gene (reference sequence). The CDR3 sequence is CSASGSGYSYEQYF. Written as DNA, the CDR3 is TGCAGTGCTAGTGGGTCGGGGTACTCCTACGAGCAGTACTTC.

This clonotype was recorded at least ten times. The CDR3 DNA sequence: TGTGCCAGCAGAAATAGGGGACTAGGCGCAGATACGCAGTATTTT. Translating it yields CASRNRGLGADTQYF. The rearrangement joins TRBV12-3 or TRBV12-4 to TRBJ2-3; TRBD2 agrees at 8 bases. The J segment lost 4 bases and the V segment lost 6 bases, leaving 9 bases of the junction unmatched. The length of the CDR3 is 15 residues.

The chain joins TRBV7-9 to TRBJ2-1, with 9 bases matching TRBD2. The DNA matches TRBJ2-7 better at its end, which makes the J call doubtful. This CDR3 spans 19 amino acids. Looked up from germline, CDR1 is SEHNR and CDR2 is FQNEAQ (reference sequence). This CDR3 reads CASSLVGDLAGVSYNEQYF. The CDR3 DNA reads TGTGCCAGCAGCTTAGTGGGGGACTTAGCGGGAGTCTCCTACAATGAGCAGTACTTC.

This clonotype has a handful of counts. This chain connects TRBV15 to TRBJ2-5, with D possibly matching TRBD2 (6 bases). The length of the CDR3 is 13 residues. The germline V gene has CDR1 LNHNV and CDR2 YYDKDF (reference sequence). V lost 6 bases and J 4 bases, leaving 12 bases between the germline ends. This CDR3 is CATSLARIETQYF. The CDR3 DNA follows: TGTGCCACCAGTCTAGCGAGAATAGAGACCCAGTACTTC.

The rearrangement uses TRBV20-1 and TRBJ2-5; D perhaps matches TRBD1 (5 bases). V lost 5 bases and J 5 bases, leaving 15 bases between the germline ends. This CDR3 has 13 amino acids. From germline, CDR1 is DFQATT and CDR2 SNEGSKA (reference sequence). The CDR3 DNA sequence: TGCAGTGCTCTGACCAGGGATCGGGAGACCCAGTACTTC. This codes for CSALTRDRETQYF.

The sample holds a few counts of this clonotype. The chain recombines TRBV6-6 with TRBJ1-6, with 9 bases that match TRBD1. J lost 9 bases, V lost 2 bases, and 8 bases had no gene match. The CDR3 has 16 residues. Germline CDR1 and CDR2: MNHNY and SVGAGI (reference sequence). The DNA of the CDR3 is TGTGCCAGCAGTTACCTCCAGGACAGGGGACGTTCACCCCTCCACTTT. This gives the protein CASSYLQDRGRSPLHF.

As concerns this clonotype: A clone one base away is much larger, so this may be a read error. The CDR3 ends on some other residue instead of the conserved phenylalanine or tryptophan, so this is likely a read error. The rearrangement links TRBV10-3 to TRBJ2-7; 8 bases are shared with TRBD2. This CDR3 has 15 residues. Looked up from germline, CDR1 is ENHRY and CDR2 is SYGVKD. V dropped 6 bases and J dropped 0; count of bases not matched to a gene: 7. The CDR3, as DNA: TGTGCCATCAGAATAGCGGGAACCGACTCCTACGAGCAGTACTCC. Its translation is CAIRIAGTDSYEQYS.

The chain uses TRBV4-1 and TRBJ1-2, with a tentative D call TRBD1 (6 bases). Germline CDR1 is MGHRA and CDR2 is YSYEKL. V shed 2 bases and J shed 0 bases, with 10 bases lying between them. The CDR3 totals 15 residues. The CDR3 coding sequence is TGCGCCAGCAGCCAAAAAGGGACAACTAACTATGGCTACACCTTC. This translates into CASSQKGTTNYGYTF.

Ten or more counts support this clonotype. A much larger clone differs from this one at a single base, so this may be a read error. This sequence joins TRBV3-1 and TRBJ2-7; no clear D gene. The ends were cut back, 1 base at V and 5 bases at J, with 3 bases in the middle. CDR3 length: 11 amino acids. CDR1 is LGHDT and CDR2 is YNNKEL in the germline V gene (reference sequence). CDR3 DNA sequence: TGTGCCAGCAGCCAAGGGGACGAGCAGTACTTC. It yields the protein CASSQGDEQYF.